This T cell receptor beta chain was profiled in a study of vaccination and CD4 T cells after COVID-19. Stated treatment: roughly 11-day PBMC culture with coronavirus spike peptide pools or control peptides (ViraFEST assay). A word on this clonotype: Its antigen remains unidentified.

Germline values: CDR1 MNHEY, CDR2 SMNVEV (reference sequence). After removal of 2 bases from V and 6 bases from J, the junction contained 3 bases not matched to a gene. The CDR3 has 13 residues. Cultured CD4+ T-cell DNA underwent Oncomine TCR Beta short-read sequencing. TCRdb used MiXCR to reprocess the PCR reads, holding one entry per CDR3 protein. The table shows 15,000 to 20,000 distinct CDR3 sequences, with about 56% occurring only once. The sequence came from a human donor who had recovered from COVID-19. The chain is built from TRBV27 and TRBJ2-7; 8 bases are a match to TRBD1. Source material: CD4+ T cells from blood, cultured in vitro. The CDR3 spells CASSLIDRGEQYF. In nucleotides, the CDR3 is TGTGCCAGCAGTTTAATCGACAGGGGCGAGCAGTACTTC.